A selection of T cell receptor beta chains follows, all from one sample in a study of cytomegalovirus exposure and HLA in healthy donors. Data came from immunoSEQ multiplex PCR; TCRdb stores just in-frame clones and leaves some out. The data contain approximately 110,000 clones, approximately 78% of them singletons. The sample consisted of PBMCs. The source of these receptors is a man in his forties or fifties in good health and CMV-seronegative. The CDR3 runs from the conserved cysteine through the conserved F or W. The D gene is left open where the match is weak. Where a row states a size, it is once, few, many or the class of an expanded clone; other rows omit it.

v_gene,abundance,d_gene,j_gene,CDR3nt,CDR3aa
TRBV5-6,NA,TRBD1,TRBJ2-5,TGTGCCAGCAGCGAAGGGACAGCAAAAGAGACCCAGTACTTC,CASSEGTAKETQYF
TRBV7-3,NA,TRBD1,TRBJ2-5,TGTGCCAGCAGCTTAGGACAGGGGCAGACCCAGTACTTC,CASSLGQGQTQYF
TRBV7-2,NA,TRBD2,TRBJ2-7,TGTGCCAGCAGCCCTCCGGCGCGGGGGAGCAACTACGAGCAGTACTTC,CASSPPARGSNYEQYF
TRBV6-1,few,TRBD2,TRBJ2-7,TGTGCCAGCAACTACCGGGGGGGAGTTCCTGAGCAGTACTTC,CASNYRGGVPEQYF
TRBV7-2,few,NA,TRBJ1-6,TGTGCCAGCACCATATTTTCCCCCCGCAGGGGTCCGAGATCACCCCTCCACTTT,CASTIFSPRRGPRSPLHF
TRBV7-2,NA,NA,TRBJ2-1,TGTGCCAGCAGCTCCACGGGCTGGGGGCGGAATGAGCAGTTCTTC,CASSSTGWGRNEQFF
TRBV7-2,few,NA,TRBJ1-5,TGTGCCAGCAGCTTAAGATTCGGGGGGGGTCAGCCCCAGCATTTT,CASSLRFGGGQPQHF
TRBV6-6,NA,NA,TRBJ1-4,TGTGCCAGCACCCAGGTGGCCGGTATACGGGAAAAACTGTTTTTT,CASTQVAGIREKLFF
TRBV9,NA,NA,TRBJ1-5,TGTGCCAGCAACGGAGGGGCAAGCAATCAGCCCCAGCATTTT,CASNGGASNQPQHF
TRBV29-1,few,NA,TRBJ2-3,TGCAGCGCCCTGGGCGACACAGATACGCAGTATTTT,CSALGDTDTQYF